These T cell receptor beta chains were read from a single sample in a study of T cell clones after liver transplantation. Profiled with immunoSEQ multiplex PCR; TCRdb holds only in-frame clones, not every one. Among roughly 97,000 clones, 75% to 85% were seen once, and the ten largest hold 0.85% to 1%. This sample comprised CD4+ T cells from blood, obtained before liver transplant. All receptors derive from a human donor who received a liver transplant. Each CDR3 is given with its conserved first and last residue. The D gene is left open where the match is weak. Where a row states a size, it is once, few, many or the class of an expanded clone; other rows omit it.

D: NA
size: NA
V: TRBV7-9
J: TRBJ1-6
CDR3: CASSGIINSPLHF
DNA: TGTGCCAGCAGCGGAATAATAAATTCACCCCTCCACTTT

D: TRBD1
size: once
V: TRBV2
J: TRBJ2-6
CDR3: CASGDREGANVLTF
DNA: TGTGCCAGCGGGGACAGGGAAGGGGCCAACGTCCTGACTTTC

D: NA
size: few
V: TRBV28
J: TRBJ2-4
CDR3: CASSQDRSLAKNIQYF
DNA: TGTGCCAGCAGCCAAGACAGGTCTCTAGCCAAAAACATTCAGTACTTC

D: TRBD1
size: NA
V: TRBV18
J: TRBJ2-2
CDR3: CASSRDRGHDGELFF
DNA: TGTGCCAGCTCACGAGACAGGGGGCATGACGGGGAGCTGTTTTTT

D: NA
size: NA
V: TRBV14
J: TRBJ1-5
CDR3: CASSQSHRPRGNQPQHF
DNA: TGTGCCAGCAGCCAGAGCCACCGACCCCGGGGGAATCAGCCCCAGCATTTT

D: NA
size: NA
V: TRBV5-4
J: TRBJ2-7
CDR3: CASSSPLGHEQYF
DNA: TGTGCCAGCAGTTCCCCGCTGGGCCACGAGCAGTACTTC

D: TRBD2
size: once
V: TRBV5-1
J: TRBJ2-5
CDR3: CASSPGLGGETQYF
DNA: TGCGCCAGCAGCCCGGGACTAGGGGGGGAGACCCAGTACTTC

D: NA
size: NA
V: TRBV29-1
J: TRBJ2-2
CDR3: CSAVLPRHVPNTGELFF
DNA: TGCAGCGCCGTACTTCCACGACATGTTCCCAACACCGGGGAGCTGTTTTTT

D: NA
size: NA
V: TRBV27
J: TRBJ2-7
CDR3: CASWPSGGIYEQYF
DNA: TGTGCCAGCTGGCCTAGTGGGGGGATCTACGAGCAGTACTTC

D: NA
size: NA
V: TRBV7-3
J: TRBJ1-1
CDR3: CASSLTLVTEAFF
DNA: TGTGCCAGCAGCTTAACATTAGTGACTGAAGCTTTCTTT

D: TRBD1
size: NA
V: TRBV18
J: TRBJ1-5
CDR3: CASSPGTGNNQPQHF
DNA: TGTGCCAGCTCACCAGGGACAGGGAACAATCAGCCCCAGCATTTT

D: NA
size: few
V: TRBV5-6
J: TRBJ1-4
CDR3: CASSWGGPEEVEKEKLFF
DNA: TGTGCCAGCAGCTGGGGAGGCCCTGAAGAGGTAGAGAAGGAAAAACTGTTTTTT

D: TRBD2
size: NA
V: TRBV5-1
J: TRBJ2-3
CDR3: CASSLSSGGRTNTDTQYF
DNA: TGCGCCAGCAGCTTGAGTAGCGGGGGGAGGACAAACACAGATACGCAGTATTTT

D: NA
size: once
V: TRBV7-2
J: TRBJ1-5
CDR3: CASSLGPNQPQHF
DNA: TGTGCCAGCAGCTTAGGACCTAATCAGCCCCAGCATTTT

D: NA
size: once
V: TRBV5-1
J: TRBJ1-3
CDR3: CASSLGGNTIYF
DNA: TGCGCCAGCAGCTTGGGGGGAAACACCATATATTTT

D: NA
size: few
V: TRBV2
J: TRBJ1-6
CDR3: CASSSQGASTSPLHF
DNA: TGTGCCAGCAGCTCACAGGGAGCGTCAACGTCACCCCTCCACTTT

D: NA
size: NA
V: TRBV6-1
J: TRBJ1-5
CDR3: CASSEGGGFNQPQHF
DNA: TGTGCCAGCAGTGAAGGGGGGGGTTTCAATCAGCCCCAGCATTTT

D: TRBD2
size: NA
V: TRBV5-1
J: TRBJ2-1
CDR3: CASSVQGASRTGTSGSSYNEQFF
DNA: TGCGCCAGCAGCGTACAGGGGGCGTCTAGAACCGGGACTAGCGGCAGCTCCTACAATGAGCAGTTCTTC

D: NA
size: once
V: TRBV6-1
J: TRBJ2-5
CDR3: CASSEALGAGQETQYF
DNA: TGTGCCAGCAGTGAAGCGCTAGGGGCAGGTCAAGAGACCCAGTACTTC

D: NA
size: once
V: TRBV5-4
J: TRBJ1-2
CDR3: CASSPRQQGDGYGYTF
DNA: TGTGCCAGCAGCCCTAGGCAACAGGGCGATGGCTATGGCTACACCTTC

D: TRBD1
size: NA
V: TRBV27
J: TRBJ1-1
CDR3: CASSPTYFGQGTEAFF
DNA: TGTGCCAGCAGTCCGACCTATTTCGGACAGGGCACTGAAGCTTTCTTT

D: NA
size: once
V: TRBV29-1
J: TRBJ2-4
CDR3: CSVVFRGAAKNIQYF
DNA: TGCAGCGTTGTTTTTCGGGGGGCGGCCAAAAACATTCAGTACTTC

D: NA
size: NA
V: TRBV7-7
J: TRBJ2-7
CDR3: CASSPLEASFEQYF
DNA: TGTGCCAGCAGCCCCCTGGAGGCGTCGTTCGAGCAGTACTTC

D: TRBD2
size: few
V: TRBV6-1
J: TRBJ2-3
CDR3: CASTEGLAGTDTQYF
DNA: TGTGCCAGCACCGAGGGACTAGCGGGGACAGATACGCAGTATTTT

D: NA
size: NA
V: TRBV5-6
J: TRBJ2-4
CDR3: CASSLAMATDIQYF
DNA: TGTGCCAGCAGCTTGGCGATGGCTACAGACATTCAGTACTTC

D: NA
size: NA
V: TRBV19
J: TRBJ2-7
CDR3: CASSSGRSSYEQYF
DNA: TGTGCCAGTAGCAGCGGAAGGAGCTCCTACGAGCAGTACTTC

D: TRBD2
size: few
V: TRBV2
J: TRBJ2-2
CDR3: CASSDIAGGRPGELFF
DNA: TGTGCCAGCAGTGATATAGCGGGGGGCCGGCCCGGGGAGCTGTTTTTT

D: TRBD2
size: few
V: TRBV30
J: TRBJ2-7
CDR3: CAWSIGLAGEVQYF
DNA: TGTGCCTGGAGCATCGGACTAGCGGGAGAAGTGCAGTACTTC

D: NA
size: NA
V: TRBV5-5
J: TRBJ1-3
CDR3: CASSQQGNTIYF
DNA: TGTGCCAGCAGCCAACAGGGAAACACCATATATTTT

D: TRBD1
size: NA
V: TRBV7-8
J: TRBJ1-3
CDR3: CASSSGQLSSGNTIYF
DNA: TGTGCCAGCAGCTCGGGACAGTTGAGCTCTGGAAACACCATATATTTT

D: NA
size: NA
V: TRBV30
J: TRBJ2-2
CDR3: CAWSVLGMVDTGELFF
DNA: TGTGCCTGGAGTGTACTGGGGATGGTGGACACCGGGGAGCTGTTTTTT

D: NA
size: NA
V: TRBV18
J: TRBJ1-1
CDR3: CASSPKATSGNTEAFF
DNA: TGTGCCAGCTCACCCAAGGCGACGTCGGGGAACACTGAAGCTTTCTTT

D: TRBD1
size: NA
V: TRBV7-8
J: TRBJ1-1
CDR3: CASSLVAPGQGWEPEAFF
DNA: TGTGCCAGCAGCTTAGTGGCACCGGGACAGGGGTGGGAGCCTGAAGCTTTCTTT

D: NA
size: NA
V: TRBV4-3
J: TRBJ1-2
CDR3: CASSQVGNRDGYTF
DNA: TGCGCCAGCAGCCAAGTTGGCAACAGGGATGGCTACACCTTC

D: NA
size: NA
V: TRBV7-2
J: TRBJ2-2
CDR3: CASSPDRMNTGELFF
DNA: TGTGCCAGCAGCCCCGACCGGATGAACACCGGGGAGCTGTTTTTT

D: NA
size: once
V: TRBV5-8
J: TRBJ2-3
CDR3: CASSLYGGGTDTQYF
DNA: TGTGCCAGCAGCTTGTACGGGGGCGGTACAGATACGCAGTATTTT

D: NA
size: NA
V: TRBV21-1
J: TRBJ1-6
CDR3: CASSKALAGENSPLHF
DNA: TGTGCCAGCAGCAAAGCGCTAGCAGGGGAAAATTCACCCCTCCACTTT

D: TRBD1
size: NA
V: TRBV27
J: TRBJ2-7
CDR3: CASSLLGQGSYEQYF
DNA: TGTGCCAGCAGTTTATTGGGACAGGGATCCTACGAGCAGTACTTC

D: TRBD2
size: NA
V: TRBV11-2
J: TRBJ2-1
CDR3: CASSLRLAGGSEQFF
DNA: TGTGCCAGCAGCTTAAGGCTAGCGGGAGGGAGTGAGCAGTTCTTC

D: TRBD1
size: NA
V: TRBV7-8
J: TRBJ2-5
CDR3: CASSVIRADRAQETQYF
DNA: TGTGCCAGCAGTGTAATCCGGGCAGACAGGGCACAAGAGACCCAGTACTTC

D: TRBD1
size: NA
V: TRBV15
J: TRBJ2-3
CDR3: CATSRGPHGGQVTDTQYF
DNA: TGTGCCACCAGCAGAGGACCACACGGGGGACAGGTCACAGATACGCAGTATTTT

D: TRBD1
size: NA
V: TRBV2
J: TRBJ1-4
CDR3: CASNRDRGTNEKLFF
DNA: TGTGCCAGCAACCGGGACAGGGGAACTAATGAAAAACTGTTTTTT